A selection of T cell receptor beta chains follows, all from one sample in a study of blood T cell repertoires in COVID-19. Repertoires were generated with immunoSEQ multiplex PCR, while TCRdb's copy carries only in-frame clones and drops some. The sample gives 140,000 to 150,000 clones, 85% to 90% of which show up once; under 3% is in the top ten. Source material: peripheral blood. The receptor set was obtained from a human donor in a cohort sampled during active COVID-19. CDR3s include the opening cysteine and the closing phenylalanine or tryptophan. Fields, in order: D gene, J gene, clone size, V gene, CDR3 protein, CDR3 DNA. A D gene is named only where the DNA matches it firmly. Size is omitted from some rows. Given values are once, few, many or a class for expanded clones.

>.|TRBJ2-2|.|TRBV6-1
CASSEVRDTNTGELFF
TGTGCCAGCAGTGAAGTCCGGGACACTAACACCGGGGAGCTGTTTTTT
>.|TRBJ1-4|.|TRBV9
CASSVAPQGSGEKLFF
TGTGCCAGCAGCGTAGCGCCCCAGGGGTCAGGAGAAAAACTGTTTTTT
>.|TRBJ1-1|.|TRBV10-3
CAISESGGLHEAFF
TGTGCCATCAGTGAGTCAGGAGGGCTCCATGAAGCTTTCTTT
>.|TRBJ1-1|.|TRBV21-1
CASSKPLRGHSDRRNPEAFF
TGTGCCAGCAGCAAACCTCTTCGGGGACATTCAGATCGTCGAAACCCTGAAGCTTTCTTT
>TRBD2|TRBJ2-2|.|TRBV19
CASSMGGRDTGELFF
TGTGCCAGTAGTATGGGCGGGAGGGACACCGGGGAGCTGTTTTTT
>TRBD2|TRBJ2-7|.|TRBV4-1
CASSSGLAVPYEQYF
TGCGCCAGCAGCTCCGGACTAGCGGTACCCTACGAGCAGTACTTC
>.|TRBJ2-5|.|TRBV5-4
CASSGGGFQETQYF
TGTGCCAGCAGCGGCGGGGGCTTCCAAGAGACCCAGTACTTC
>TRBD2|TRBJ2-4|.|TRBV30
CAWSGGGRNIQYF
TGTGCCTGGAGTGGCGGGGGACGAAACATTCAGTACTTC
>.|TRBJ1-6|once|TRBV24-1
CATRDIDQRGSPLHF
TGTGCCACCAGGGACATTGATCAGCGGGGTTCACCCCTCCACTTT
>TRBD2|TRBJ2-1|.|TRBV7-2
CASSLVGLAGAYNEQFF
TGTGCCAGCAGCTTAGTAGGGCTAGCGGGAGCCTACAATGAGCAGTTCTTC
>.|TRBJ1-1|once|TRBV5-4
CASGYGRGTEAFF
TGTGCCAGCGGATATGGGAGGGGCACTGAAGCTTTCTTT
>TRBD1|TRBJ1-6|.|TRBV18
CASSPQGQGDNSPLHF
TGTGCCAGCTCACCACAGGGACAGGGGGACAATTCACCCCTCCACTTT
>TRBD1|TRBJ1-1|.|TRBV25-1
CASQTGSRNTEAFF
TGTGCCAGCCAGACAGGGAGTAGGAACACTGAAGCTTTCTTT
>.|TRBJ2-1|few|TRBV4-1
CASSFFNNEQFF
TGCGCCAGCAGCTTTTTCAACAATGAGCAGTTCTTC
>TRBD1|TRBJ2-6|.|TRBV27
CASSSRGRVGANVLTF
TGTGCCAGCAGTTCAAGGGGGCGTGTGGGGGCCAACGTCCTGACTTTC
>TRBD2|TRBJ2-7|once|TRBV5-4
CASSLASGVSYEQYF
TGTGCCAGCAGCTTGGCTAGCGGGGTCTCCTACGAGCAGTACTTC
>.|TRBJ2-3|.|TRBV7-3
CASSYGQFTDTQYF
TGTGCCAGCAGCTACGGACAGTTCACAGATACGCAGTATTTT
>.|TRBJ1-1|few|TRBV10-3
CATRSQGMNTEAFF
TGTGCCACCCGGTCCCAGGGGATGAACACTGAAGCTTTCTTT
>.|TRBJ2-5|.|TRBV29-1
CSVGGASGQETQYF
TGCAGCGTTGGGGGAGCCAGCGGGCAAGAGACCCAGTACTTC
>TRBD1|TRBJ1-4|.|TRBV3-1/TRBV3-2
CASRGQGQLFF
TGTGCCAGCAGAGGACAGGGACAACTGTTTTTT
>TRBD2|TRBJ2-5|.|TRBV11-2
CASSRGLAGGSRETQYF
TGTGCCAGCAGCCGAGGACTAGCGGGGGGGTCCCGAGAGACCCAGTACTTC
>TRBD2|TRBJ2-5|.|TRBV30
CAWSPGLAGGPGKETQYF
TGTGCCTGGAGTCCCGGACTAGCGGGAGGGCCTGGTAAAGAGACCCAGTACTTC
>TRBD1|TRBJ2-7|.|TRBV5-6
CASSPDQGALYEQYF
TGTGCCAGCAGCCCGGACCAGGGGGCACTGTACGAGCAGTACTTC
>.|TRBJ2-1|.|TRBV30
CVVNEQFF
TGTGTAGTCAATGAGCAGTTCTTC
>.|TRBJ2-7|.|TRBV5-4
CASSLYGQGGEQYF
TGTGCCAGCAGCTTGTATGGCCAGGGGGGCGAGCAGTACTTC
>.|TRBJ2-1|.|TRBV11-3
CASSQDSTNEQFF
TGTGCCAGCAGCCAGGACTCGACCAATGAGCAGTTCTTC
>.|TRBJ1-2|.|TRBV30
CAWSVRGAMGGYTF
TGTGCCTGGAGTGTTCGGGGGGCCATGGGTGGCTACACCTTC
>.|TRBJ2-7|once|TRBV18
CASSPQGGTYEQYF
TGTGCCAGCTCACCCCAGGGGGGAACCTACGAGCAGTACTTC
>.|TRBJ1-2|once|TRBV7-9
CASRPQGTAFYGYTF
TGTGCCAGCAGACCCCAAGGGACTGCGTTTTATGGCTACACCTTC
>TRBD1|TRBJ2-5|.|TRBV7-2
CASSPGTGDRRETQYF
TGTGCCAGCAGCCCCGGGACAGGGGACCGGCGGGAGACCCAGTACTTC
>.|TRBJ1-2|.|TRBV6-5
CASGQTAGYTF
TGTGCCAGCGGCCAGACAGCTGGCTACACCTTC
>.|TRBJ2-1|.|TRBV15
CATSGERSQQFF
TGTGCCACCAGCGGAGAGAGGAGCCAGCAGTTCTTC
>.|TRBJ2-5|.|TRBV11-2
CASSLRGTGGETQYF
TGTGCCAGCAGCTTAAGGGGGACGGGGGGAGAGACCCAGTACTTC
>TRBD2|TRBJ2-3|.|TRBV4-3
CASSQEGLAGATQYF
TGCGCCAGCAGCCAAGAGGGACTAGCGGGAGCTACGCAGTATTTT
>.|TRBJ1-1|.|TRBV11-1
CASSLINSGGNTEAFF
TGTGCCAGCAGCCTGATCAATTCGGGAGGCAACACTGAAGCTTTCTTT
>TRBD1|TRBJ1-5|.|TRBV19
CASRRTGRLNQPQHF
TGTGCCAGTAGAAGGACAGGGAGACTCAATCAGCCCCAGCATTTT
>.|TRBJ1-2|.|TRBV6-6
CASSLASRNYGYTF
TGTGCCAGCAGTTTAGCCAGCCGAAACTATGGCTACACCTTC
>.|TRBJ2-5|.|TRBV9
CASSAGRSQETQYF
TGTGCCAGCAGCGCCGGCAGGTCGCAAGAGACCCAGTACTTC
>TRBD2|TRBJ2-7|.|TRBV9
CASSVGEGGYDEQYF
TGTGCCAGCAGCGTAGGGGAGGGCGGGTACGACGAGCAGTACTTC
>.|TRBJ2-7|.|TRBV12-3/TRBV12-4
CASSFARAYEQYF
TGTGCCAGCAGTTTTGCCAGGGCCTACGAGCAGTACTTC
>.|TRBJ2-7|.|TRBV2
CASRETPNEQYF
TGTGCCAGCAGGGAGACTCCAAACGAGCAGTACTTC
>TRBD2|TRBJ2-3|.|TRBV5-1
CASSAGTSGGTDTQYF
TGCGCCAGCAGCGCAGGGACTAGCGGGGGGACAGATACGCAGTATTTT
>TRBD2|TRBJ2-3|.|TRBV5-3
CARSQTSGYDTQYF
TGTGCCAGAAGCCAGACTAGCGGGTATGATACGCAGTATTTT
>TRBD2|TRBJ2-3|.|TRBV6-2/TRBV6-3
CASSYSSGRRSDTQYF
TGTGCCAGCAGTTACTCCAGCGGGAGGCGATCAGATACGCAGTATTTT